This T cell receptor (beta chain) was retrieved from a study of CD8 T cells in ankylosing spondylitis. Study observations and caveats: It was reported that disease-linked clones were significantly enriched in matched ankylosing spondylitis synovial fluid. The study identified a TCR beta motif of several highly homologous variants that appeared characteristic of ankylosing spondylitis blood.

TCRdb passed the 5' RACE reads through MiXCR, listing each CDR3 protein once. The data hold a few hundred thousand distinct CDR3 sequences, with 7% to 9% observed a single time. This CDR3 is built from 15 residues. Trimming removed 5 bases from V and 3 bases from J, with 17 bases in between. In its sample, this clonotype was seen a few times. Its target is unknown. The chain links TRBV12-3 or TRBV12-4 to TRBJ2-7, with D perhaps matching TRBD1 (6 bases). This sequence was found in a male donor with ankylosing spondylitis. Sequencing used blood, either unsorted or a sorted T cell fraction (not recorded which). CDR3 sequence (DNA): TGTGCCAGCAGTGTCTCCGGGACACGGCGCTACGAGCAGTACTTC. This encodes CASSVSGTRRYEQYF.